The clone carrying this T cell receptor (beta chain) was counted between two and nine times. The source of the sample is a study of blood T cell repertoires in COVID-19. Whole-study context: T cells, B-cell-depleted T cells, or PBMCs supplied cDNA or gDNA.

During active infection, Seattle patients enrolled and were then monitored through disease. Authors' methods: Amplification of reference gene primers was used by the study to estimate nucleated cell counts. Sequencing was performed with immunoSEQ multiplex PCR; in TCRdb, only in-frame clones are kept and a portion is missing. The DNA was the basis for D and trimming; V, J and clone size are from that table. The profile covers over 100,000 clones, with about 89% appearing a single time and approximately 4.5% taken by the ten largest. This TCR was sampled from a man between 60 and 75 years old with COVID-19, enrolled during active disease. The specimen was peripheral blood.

The chain's CDR3 is CASSTRTGINEKLFF. The DNA of the CDR3 is TGTGCCAGCAGCACACGGACAGGGATTAATGAAAAACTGTTTTTT. This chain uses TRBV5-4 with TRBJ1-4, with 8 bases lining up with TRBD1. The CDR3 spans 15 residues. The germline gives CDR1 SGHNT, CDR2 YYREEE (reference sequence). V gave up 4 bases and J gave up 4 bases; unmatched junction bases: 6.